Each of the 29 T cell receptor beta chains below was sequenced from the same sample in a study of blood T cell repertoires in COVID-19. Assay: immunoSEQ multiplex PCR; the TCRdb copy retains only in-frame clones and omits some. The table has about 330,000 clones, roughly 86% seen once. The sequenced material came from PBMCs or T cells enriched from blood (not recorded which). Receptors were obtained from a woman aged 25-40 years who had recovered from COVID-19.

The rearrangement joins TRBV7-2 to TRBJ2-1; 11 bases are shared with TRBD1. The CDR3 sequence is 15 residues long. The germline CDR1 and CDR2 sequences are SGHTA and FQGNSA. With V trimmed by 1 base and J by 7 bases, 3 bases remained unmatched. CDR3 coding DNA: TGTGCCAGCAGCTTAGTATGGGACAGGGGGAATGAGCAGTTCTTC. Protein: CASSLVWDRGNEQFF.

In its sample, this clone was seen once. The chain joins TRBV21-1 to TRBJ2-7; TRBD2 is taken as the D call from the table, unchecked against the DNA. TRBV21-1 is annotated as a pseudogene. CDR3 length: 16 residues. CDR3 in DNA: TGTGCCAGCAGCAAAAGAGTACCGAGCACCGAGGACGAGCAGTACTTC. This encodes CASSKRVPSTEDEQYF.

The chain carries TRBV6-5 and TRBJ1-1; D ambiguous. The CDR3 totals 14 residues. The V gene's germline CDR1 is MNHEY and CDR2 SVGAGI. V was clipped by 4 bases and J by 1 base, with 10 bases between them. CDR3 sequence reads: CASSFNTGNTEAFF. CDR3 coding DNA: TGTGCCAGCAGTTTCAATACTGGGAACACTGAAGCTTTCTTT.

This chain connects TRBV4-1 to TRBJ1-4, with D perhaps TRBD1 (6 bases). Trimming shortened V by 2 bases and J by 3 bases, and 13 bases separated the two germline ends. The germline gives CDR1 MGHRA, CDR2 YSYEKL. CDR3 length: 16 amino acids. For the CDR3, the DNA is TGCGCCAGCAGCCAAAGACCGGGGGGCCCTAATGAAAAACTGTTTTTT. Protein sequence: CASSQRPGGPNEKLFF.

CDR3 sequence: CASSLDTVYNSPLHF. CDR3 DNA sequence: TGTGCCAGCAGCTTGGACACCGTCTATAATTCACCCCTCCACTTT. V gene TRBV5-4 combines with J gene TRBJ1-6; D ambiguous. Per germline, CDR1 SGHNT and CDR2 YYREEE (reference sequence). The V gene lost 0 bases and the J gene lost 3 bases, with 7 bases spanning the gap. CDR3 size: 15 residues.

This clone was seen just once. V usage is TRBV3-1 (or the pseudogene TRBV3-2) and J usage is TRBJ1-5; the D gene is possibly TRBD1 (6 bases). The germline gives CDR1 LGHDT, CDR2 YNNKEL (reference sequence). V was cut by 4 bases and J by 5 bases, with 15 bases left in between. This CDR3 contains 15 residues. The CDR3 region is CASSRDATGHQPQHF. CDR3 DNA: TGTGCCAGCAGCCGGGACGCGACAGGTCATCAGCCCCAGCATTTT.

V gene TRBV5-6 combines with J gene TRBJ2-3; the D is unclear. The CDR3 is 13 amino acids. V was trimmed by 1 base and J by 3 bases, leaving 6 bases between them. The germline V gene has CDR1 SGHDT and CDR2 YYEEEE. The CDR3 region is CASSLTITDTQYF. The DNA of the CDR3 is TGTGCCAGCAGCTTGACTATTACAGATACGCAGTATTTT.

The chain couples TRBV9 to TRBJ2-7; TRBD2 is a possible D gene (6 bases). The V end lost 0 bases, the J end lost 2 bases, and 12 bases lay between the germline ends. The CDR3 length is 15 residues. Germline V gene data show CDR1 as SGDLS and CDR2 as YYNGEE. The CDR3 sequence: CASSVVAGLTYEQYF. As DNA, the CDR3 is TGTGCCAGCAGCGTAGTGGCGGGGCTTACCTACGAGCAGTACTTC.

The chain is built from TRBV4-2 and TRBJ2-1; 8 bases line up with TRBD1. The CDR3 is 15 amino acids. After removal of 6 bases from V and 6 bases from J, the junction contained 10 bases not matched to a gene. CDR1 and CDR2 from the germline V gene are LGHNA and YNFKEQ. The CDR3 bases are TGTGCCAGCAGGGCCGGGACAGGTGGAGGCAATGAGCAGTTCTTC. It specifies CASRAGTGGGNEQFF.

This clone came up once. The DNA for the CDR3 is TGCAGTGCTCTGACAGGGAGAGCTTTCTTT. Amino acid sequence: CSALTGRAFF. V and J are TRBV20-1 and TRBJ1-1; 7 bases align to TRBD1. V lost 5 bases to trimming and J lost 10 bases; unmatched junction nucleotides: 4. CDR1 and CDR2 from the germline V gene are DFQATT and SNEGSKA (reference sequence). The CDR3 is 10 amino acids.

This rearrangement joins TRBV9 to TRBJ2-3, with D maybe TRBD2 (5 bases). The V gene lost 3 bases and the J gene lost 0 bases, with 8 bases spanning the gap. This CDR3 is built from 14 residues. Germline V gene data show CDR1 as SGDLS and CDR2 as YYNGEE. CDR3 DNA sequence: TGTGCCAGCAGCGGACGGAGGAGCACAGATACGCAGTATTTT. As protein: CASSGRRSTDTQYF.

This clone was picked up a small number of times. The chain has TRBV6-1 and TRBJ2-3; a weak D match, TRBD1 (5 bases). CDR1 and CDR2 (germline): MNHNS, SASEGT. Trimming left V 1 base short and J 3 bases short, with 11 bases between. CDR3 size: 15 residues. The CDR3 DNA is TGTGCCAGCAGTGAAGGCAGGGTTCGGACAGATACGCAGTATTTT. Amino acids: CASSEGRVRTDTQYF.

The chain uses TRBV7-2 and TRBJ2-3; D is uncertain. Trimming cost V 2 bases and J 2 bases, with 11 bases left between them. The CDR3 has 15 residues. Germline-derived CDR1 and CDR2 are SGHTA and FQGNSA. For the CDR3, the DNA is TGTGCCAGCAGCTTACAGATTATTCCCACAGATACGCAGTATTTT. Its protein product is CASSLQIIPTDTQYF.

The gene calls are TRBV30 and TRBJ1-2; D is undetermined. V was shortened by 2 bases and J by 2 bases, with 6 bases between the two germline ends. Germline loops: CDR1 GTSNPN, CDR2 SVGIG (reference sequence). The CDR3 consists of 12 residues. The chain's CDR3 is CAWSIGNYGYTF. The CDR3 bases are TGTGCCTGGAGTATCGGGAACTATGGCTACACCTTC.

The chain joins TRBV12-3 or TRBV12-4 to TRBJ1-3; no reliable D call. This CDR3 has 13 residues. V lost 3 bases to trimming and J lost 4 bases, with 7 bases between them. CDR3 loop: CASSLSRGNTIYF. The CDR3 DNA is TGTGCCAGCAGTTTGAGTAGAGGAAACACCATATATTTT.

The genes are TRBV2 and TRBJ2-2; D is unclear. Germline loops: CDR1 SNHLY, CDR2 FYNNEI. The CDR3 extends over 15 amino acids. The V end lost 0 bases, the J end lost 7 bases, and 12 bases lay between the germline ends. CDR3 in DNA: TGTGCCAGCAGTGAAGCGCTTCTGCGATTCGGGGAGCTGTTTTTT. Amino acids: CASSEALLRFGELFF.

The chain has TRBV28 and TRBJ1-4; D remains unclear. The CDR3 totals 14 residues. Trimming pared 10 bases from V and 8 bases from J, leaving 20 bases between. CDR1 MDHEN and CDR2 SYDVKM come from the germline V gene. In DNA, the CDR3 is TGTGCCACTACTAGACCACTTGAAGAGGAAAAACTGTTTTTT. Protein sequence: CATTRPLEEEKLFF.

The CDR3 bases are TGTGCCAGCAGTTTAGGGCACATCACTGAAGCTTTCTTT. This encodes CASSLGHITEAFF. J is TRBJ1-1 and V is TRBV27, with D unclear. The V and J ends lost 2 bases and 4 bases respectively, with 8 bases between them. The CDR3 totals 13 residues. Germline V gene data show CDR1 as MNHEY and CDR2 as SMNVEV (reference sequence).

The rearrangement links TRBV4-3 to TRBJ2-1, with 7 bases identical to TRBD2. V lost 3 bases and J lost 4; bases outside the gene matches: 12. The CDR3 extends over 17 amino acids. Per germline, CDR1 LGHNA and CDR2 YSLEER. CDR3 residues: CASSQEAGGGRYNEQFF. The DNA of the CDR3 is TGCGCCAGCAGCCAGGAGGCGGGCGGGGGAAGATACAATGAGCAGTTCTTC.

The V and J genes are TRBV12-3 or TRBV12-4 and TRBJ1-1; possibly TRBD1 for D (6 bases). CDR3 length: 13 amino acids. V gave up 3 bases and J gave up 9 bases, with 14 bases separating them. The CDR3 DNA sequence: TGTGCCAGCAGTTTTGAGGGGGGGACAAAAGCTTTCTTT. This encodes CASSFEGGTKAFF.

The CDR3 DNA is TGTGCCAGCAGCCAGTTTCGGGGGGGCGACACCGGGGAGCTGTTTTTT. It translates to CASSQFRGGDTGELFF. V usage is TRBV14 and J usage is TRBJ2-2; TRBD2 aligns across 8 bases. This CDR3 is 16 amino acids long. CDR1 is SGHDN and CDR2 is FVKESK in the germline V gene. The J segment lost 3 bases and the V segment lost 3 bases, leaving 6 bases of the junction unmatched.

J is TRBJ1-6 and V is TRBV11-2; perhaps TRBD1 as D (6 bases). CDR1 and CDR2 (germline): SGHAT, FQNNGV. Trimming shortened V by 1 base and J by 9 bases, and 10 bases separated the two germline ends. This CDR3 region has 14 residues. The CDR3 nucleotides read TGTGCCAGCAGCTTAGCAGGGGAGGGTTCACCCCTCCACTTT. This codes for CASSLAGEGSPLHF. Full variable domain (rest looked up from reference TRBV11-2 and TRBJ1-6): EAGVAQSPRYKIIEKRQSVAFWCNPISGHATLYWYQQILGQGPKLLIQFQNNGVVDDSQLPKDRFSAERLKGVDSTLKIQPAKLEDSAVYLCASSLAGEGSPLHFGNGTRLTVT.

The V call is TRBV25-1, the J call TRBJ1-1; 11 bases are a match to TRBD1. V lost 8 bases and J lost 6; bases outside the gene matches: 11. Germline V gene sequence: CDR1 MGHDK, CDR2 SYGVNS. CDR3 length: 15 amino acids. This chain's CDR3 is CASAALGQGASEAFF. In nucleotides, the CDR3 is TGTGCCAGCGCGGCACTAGGACAGGGGGCATCTGAAGCTTTCTTT.

The chain carries TRBV3-1 (or the pseudogene TRBV3-2) and TRBJ1-2; 7 nucleotides line up with TRBD1. The length of the CDR3 is 14 residues. The junction had 4 bases not matched to a gene; V was cut back by 0 bases and J by 6 bases. The germline CDR1 and CDR2 sequences are LGHDT and YNNKEL (reference sequence). Here the CDR3 DNA reads TGTGCCAGCAGCCAAGATAAAGGGGGCCATGGCTACACCTTC. Translation: CASSQDKGGHGYTF.

The chain links TRBV6-2 or TRBV6-3 to TRBJ1-1, with D hard to call. The CDR3 consists of 13 residues. Germline V CDR1 and CDR2: MNHEY, SVGEGT. Trimming shortened V by 0 bases and J by 5 bases, and 7 bases separated the two germline ends. The CDR3, as DNA: TGTGCCAGCAGTTACTCCGATAGAACTGAAGCTTTCTTT. Its protein is CASSYSDRTEAFF.

The rearrangement uses TRBV5-1 and TRBJ1-5; no firm D call. Germline lookup yields CDR1 SGHRS and CDR2 YFSETQ. The CDR3 contains 14 residues. The germline V and J ends were trimmed by 5 bases and 1 base, with 10 bases remaining between them. This CDR3 is CASSSDGSNQPQHF. Here the CDR3 DNA reads TGCGCCAGCAGTTCCGACGGGAGCAATCAGCCCCAGCATTTT. The variable domain in full, completed from reference TRBV5-1 and TRBJ1-5, reads KAGVTQTPRYLIKTRGQQVTLSCSPISGHRSVSWYQQTPGQGLQFLFEYFSETQRNKGNFPGRFSGRQFSNSRSEMNVSTLELGDSALYLCASSSDGSNQPQHFGDGTRLSIL.

CDR3 in DNA: TGTGCCAGCAGCTTGGTGCGCGGGGGGGAGGGAACAGATACGCAGTATTTT. Its translation is CASSLVRGGEGTDTQYF. The V and J genes are TRBV5-4 and TRBJ2-3, with 9 bases matching TRBD2. J gave up 3 bases and V 0 bases, and 8 bases lay outside the gene matches. Germline-derived CDR1 and CDR2 are SGHNT and YYREEE (reference sequence). This CDR3 spans 17 amino acids.

V is TRBV28 and J is TRBJ2-5, with 9 bases identical to TRBD2. Unmatched junction bases numbered 5, after V lost 5 bases and J lost 1 base. Germline V lookup: CDR1 MDHEN, CDR2 SYDVKM. The CDR3 spans 15 residues. The CDR3 DNA sequence: TGTGCCAGCAGTCCTGGGACTAGCTCCCAAGAGACCCAGTACTTC. Protein product: CASSPGTSSQETQYF.

The chain has TRBV6-5 and TRBJ1-4; 8 bases align to TRBD1. Germline CDR1 and CDR2: MNHEY and SVGAGI. The V gene end was trimmed by 5 bases and the J gene end by 7 bases; junction bases not matched to a gene: 6. The CDR3 sequence is 14 residues long. The CDR3 protein is CASSRGQGSEKLFF. CDR3 in DNA: TGTGCCAGCAGTAGAGGACAGGGCAGTGAAAAACTGTTTTTT.